The 30 T cell receptor beta chains reported below all come from one sample, sequenced in a study of memory CD4+ T cells and cytomegalovirus serostatus. Single viable CD3+CD4+CD8-CD45RO+ cells were sorted as the memory CD4+ T cells. Produced via immunoSEQ multiplex PCR; TCRdb's table is partial and in-frame only. The sample comprises some 48,000 clones, about 73% of which are singletons, and more than 0.75% rests with the top ten. The sequenced material came from memory CD4+ T cells from blood. All receptors come from an adult in good health and CMV-seronegative.

A few counts support this clone. V and J are TRBV7-2 and TRBJ1-2, with D perhaps matching TRBD1 (6 bases). The CDR3 runs 14 residues. Between the trimmed V and J ends, which lost 4 bases and 4 bases, there was a span of 13 bases. The germline CDR1 and CDR2 sequences are SGHTA and FQGNSA. The CDR3, as DNA: TGTGCCAGCAGCTCAAGGACAGCAAGCTATGGCTACACCTTC. It translates to CASSSRTASYGYTF.

The V call is TRBV28, the J call TRBJ1-6; D possibly corresponds to TRBD1 (5 bases). Trimming took off 9 bases at V and 10 bases at J, with 19 bases between the two ends. Germline CDR1 reads MDHEN; CDR2 reads SYDVKM. The length of the CDR3 is 14 residues. The CDR3 DNA reads as TGTGCCAGTGGGGGGAGTCGGGGAAGGTCACCCCTCCACTTT. Its protein product is CASGGSRGRSPLHF.

The J gene is TRBJ2-2, the V gene TRBV5-1; TRBD2 matches at 7 bases. This CDR3 has 14 residues. The trim removed 7 bases at V and 7 bases at J, leaving 10 bases unmatched. CDR1 is SGHRS, CDR2 YFSETQ, per germline. The CDR3 spells CASRLRGTGGELFF. CDR3 bases: TGCGCCAGCCGGTTGCGGGGGACTGGCGGGGAGCTGTTTTTT.

The chain joins TRBV4-3 to TRBJ1-2; D call uncertain. Germline-derived CDR1 and CDR2 are LGHNA and YSLEER. V was trimmed by 0 bases and J by 7 bases, leaving 15 bases between them. The CDR3 is made up of 15 amino acids. CDR3 coding DNA: TGCGCCAGCAGCCAAGACCGGCAGGCACAGTCTGGCTACACCTTC. This sequence encodes CASSQDRQAQSGYTF.

This chain uses TRBV5-1 with TRBJ2-3, with D possibly TRBD1 on 5 matching bases. The germline gives CDR1 SGHRS, CDR2 YFSETQ. The CDR3 runs to 14 residues. The germline V and J ends were trimmed by 3 bases and 5 bases, with 13 bases remaining between them. This chain's CDR3 is CASSWGRQKDTQYF. The CDR3 DNA is TGCGCCAGCAGCTGGGGCAGACAAAAAGATACGCAGTATTTT.

This clone was counted only a few times. The chain recombines TRBV12-5 with TRBJ2-1; the D gene is possibly TRBD1 (5 bases). The germline V gene encodes CDR1 LGHNT and CDR2 FRNRAP. The ends were cut back, 2 bases at V and 2 bases at J, with 10 bases in the middle. There are 15 residues in the CDR3. In DNA, the CDR3 is TGTGCTAGTGGTTTGCAGGGTCTAACCTACAATGAGCAGTTCTTC. Its translation is CASGLQGLTYNEQFF. Full variable domain (outside the CDR3, taken from reference TRBV12-5 and TRBJ2-1): DARVTQTPRHKVTEMGQEVTMRCQPILGHNTVFWYRQTMMQGLELLAYFRNRAPLDDSGMPKDRFSAEMPDATLATLKIQPSEPRDSAVYFCASGLQGLTYNEQFFGPGTRLTVL.

V gene TRBV19 combines with J gene TRBJ2-4, with a tentative D call TRBD1 (6 bases). Germline V gene sequence: CDR1 LNHDA, CDR2 SQIVND (reference sequence). The germline V and J ends were trimmed by 5 bases and 7 bases, with 15 bases remaining between them. The CDR3 is made up of 14 amino acids. The CDR3 DNA is TGTGCCAGTAGTTTAACAGGGTTGAGGAACATTCAGTACTTC. Translating gives CASSLTGLRNIQYF.

The chain is built from TRBV20-1 and TRBJ1-2, with D unresolved. Germline lookup yields CDR1 DFQATT and CDR2 SNEGSKA (reference sequence). This CDR3 region has 11 residues. V gave up 6 bases and J gave up 8 bases, with 13 bases separating them. The CDR3 nucleotides are TGCAGTGCCCAACCTCATAGGGGCTACACCTTC. It encodes CSAQPHRGYTF.

The genes are TRBV29-1 and TRBJ2-2, with 8 bases fitting TRBD1. CDR3 length: 14 amino acids. V lost 7 bases and J lost 3; bases outside the gene matches: 7. Per germline, CDR1 SQVTM and CDR2 ANQGSEA. DNA for the CDR3: TGCAGCGCAACCCAGACAGGGGACACCGGGGAGCTGTTTTTT. The encoded protein is CSATQTGDTGELFF.

In this sample, this clone is medium-sized (0.01 to 0.1%). The chain links TRBV19 to TRBJ1-2, with TRBD1 as a possible D gene (6 bases). From germline, CDR1 is LNHDA and CDR2 SQIVND (reference sequence). The length of the CDR3 is 13 residues. Trimming cost V 5 bases and J 5 bases, with 12 bases left between them. As DNA, the CDR3 is TGTGCCAGTAGTCGGACAGACGATTATGGCTACACCTTC. Encoded protein: CASSRTDDYGYTF. The entire variable domain, with the rest obtained from reference TRBV19 and TRBJ1-2, is as follows: DGGITQSPKYLFRKEGQNVTLSCEQNLNHDAMYWYRQDPGQGLRLIYYSQIVNDFQKGDIAEGYSVSREKKESFPLTVTSAQKNPTAFYLCASSRTDDYGYTFGSGTRLTVV.

V usage is TRBV19 and J usage is TRBJ2-7, with D possibly being TRBD2 (5 bases). Germline CDR1 and CDR2: LNHDA and SQIVND (reference sequence). The CDR3 is 15 residues long. V lost 4 bases and J lost 2, with 15 bases in between. In DNA, the CDR3 is TGTGCCAGTAGTACCGGGTTCGAGGGTCCCTACGAGCAGTACTTC. Translating it yields CASSTGFEGPYEQYF.

Only a few counts were recorded for this clone. This chain links TRBV7-9 with TRBJ2-2; TRBD1 is a possible D gene (5 bases). This CDR3 spans 16 amino acids. Germline V gene sequence: CDR1 SEHNR, CDR2 FQNEAQ (reference sequence). Trimming shortened V by 4 bases and J by 0 bases, and 12 bases separated the two germline ends. DNA of the CDR3: TGTGCCAGCAGCTCATCGGACATCTCGAACACCGGGGAGCTGTTTTTT. Its protein is CASSSSDISNTGELFF.

The CDR3 sequence: CASSLAGQGNTDTQYF. CDR3 sequence (DNA): TGTGCCAGCTCACTAGCTGGACAGGGGAACACAGATACGCAGTATTTT. The V and J genes are TRBV18 and TRBJ2-3; 9 nucleotides match TRBD1. V trimming: 4 bases; J trimming: 2 bases; junction bases outside the gene matches: 7. The CDR3 extends over 16 amino acids. Germline V CDR1 and CDR2: KGHSH, LQKENI.

The rearrangement links TRBV5-1 to TRBJ1-4; unclear D gene. V was trimmed by 0 bases and J by 5 bases, leaving 17 bases between them. Germline V CDR1 and CDR2: SGHRS, YFSETQ. This CDR3 contains 17 residues. Here the CDR3 reads CASSLVWPGEPNEKLFF. Here the CDR3 DNA reads TGCGCCAGCAGCTTGGTTTGGCCAGGCGAACCAAATGAAAAACTGTTTTTT.

V and J are TRBV28 and TRBJ1-1; D gene ambiguous. V lost 7 bases and J 4 bases, leaving 16 bases between the germline ends. Germline V gene lookup returns CDR1 MDHEN and CDR2 SYDVKM. The CDR3 loop spans 14 amino acids. CDR3 sequence reads: CASTPGWRSTEAFF. In nucleotides, the CDR3 is TGTGCCAGCACTCCGGGATGGAGGTCCACTGAAGCTTTCTTT.

The rearrangement joins TRBV11-2 to TRBJ2-7; tentatively, D is TRBD1 (6 bases). The germline V and J ends were trimmed by 3 bases and 6 bases, with 15 bases remaining between them. Germline loops: CDR1 SGHAT, CDR2 FQNNGV. The CDR3 sequence is 14 residues long. CDR3 protein: CASSFGQPGGEQYF. The CDR3 DNA is TGTGCCAGCAGCTTTGGACAGCCCGGCGGCGAGCAGTACTTC.

In its sample, this clone was seen once. The genes are TRBV30 and TRBJ2-6, with 11 nucleotides matching TRBD1. Unmatched junction bases numbered 1, after V lost 5 bases and J lost 1 base. CDR1 and CDR2 from the germline V gene are GTSNPN and SVGIG (reference sequence). This CDR3 has 15 amino acids. Here the CDR3 reads CAWGTGGSGANVLTF. In nucleotides, the CDR3 is TGTGCCTGGGGGACAGGGGGTTCTGGGGCCAACGTCCTGACTTTC.

The chain uses TRBV18 and TRBJ1-1; D gene unclear. The CDR3 sequence is 15 residues long. With 0 bases removed from V and 1 base from J, the gap between germline ends came to 9 bases. Germline CDR1 KGHSH, CDR2 LQKENI. CDR3: CASSPPLHSNTEAFF. The DNA for the CDR3 is TGTGCCAGCTCACCACCCTTACACTCGAACACTGAAGCTTTCTTT.

The CDR3 nucleotides read TGTGCCAGCAGCTTAAGCGCGGGGGACACCGGGGAGCTGTTTTTT. Its translation is CASSLSAGDTGELFF. The chain uses TRBV7-2 and TRBJ2-2; the match to TRBD2 covers 7 bases. The ends lost 2 bases at V and 3 bases at J; junction bases unmatched: 3. Per the germline V gene, CDR1 is SGHTA and CDR2 is FQGNSA. The CDR3 is 15 residues long.

This chain links TRBV6-5 with TRBJ2-2; D call uncertain. The CDR3 spans 14 residues. Looked up from germline, CDR1 is MNHEY and CDR2 is SVGAGI. With 0 bases removed from V and 6 bases from J, the gap between germline ends came to 8 bases. CDR3 sequence reads: CASSYSKDPGELFF. The CDR3, as DNA: TGTGCCAGCAGTTACTCGAAGGACCCCGGGGAGCTGTTTTTT.

The chain uses TRBV14 and TRBJ2-5, with 8 positions matching TRBD1. V dropped 1 base and J dropped 5; count of bases not matched to a gene: 3. This CDR3 spans 14 amino acids. Germline V gives CDR1 SGHDN, CDR2 FVKESK. Written as DNA, the CDR3 is TGTGCCAGCAGCCAAGCTTCAGGGGGCGAGACCCAGTACTTC. Translation: CASSQASGGETQYF.

V usage is TRBV5-1 and J usage is TRBJ2-7; no clear D gene. The CDR3 covers 13 residues. V was cut by 4 bases and J by 2 bases, with 10 bases left in between. Germline CDR1 is SGHRS and CDR2 is YFSETQ. CDR3 region: CASSPTNPYEQYF. The CDR3 DNA reads TGCGCCAGCAGCCCAACCAACCCCTACGAGCAGTACTTC.

The DNA for the CDR3 is TGTGCCAGCAGTACAGAAGGACAGGGGAACACTGAAGCTTTCTTT. It is translated as CASSTEGQGNTEAFF. This sequence joins TRBV6-6 and TRBJ1-1, with 8 bases that match TRBD1. V was clipped by 5 bases and J by 1 base; unmatched bases: 6. The CDR3 consists of 15 residues. Germline CDR1 is MNHNY and CDR2 is SVGAGI (reference sequence).

The rearrangement links TRBV4-3 to TRBJ1-2; the D is unclear. The germline gives CDR1 LGHNA, CDR2 YSLEER. This CDR3 comprises 15 residues. The V gene lost 0 bases and the J gene lost 8 bases, with 16 bases spanning the gap. The CDR3 loop is CASSQDSTGYVGYTF. The DNA of the CDR3 is TGCGCCAGCAGCCAAGATTCGACGGGTTACGTCGGCTACACCTTC.

The chain carries TRBV7-8 and TRBJ1-6, with 7 bases identical to TRBD1. Germline CDR1 SGHVS, CDR2 FQNEAQ. V lost 3 bases to trimming and J lost 9 bases; unmatched junction nucleotides: 11. This CDR3 has 16 amino acids. CDR3 nucleotide sequence: TGTGCCAGCAGCTTTGTCCAGGGGGTCATGACTTCACCCCTCCACTTT. Protein sequence: CASSFVQGVMTSPLHF.

The chain couples TRBV6-6 to TRBJ2-2; D gene unclear. The V end lost 0 bases, the J end lost 4 bases, and 6 bases lay between the germline ends. Germline V gene sequence: CDR1 MNHNY, CDR2 SVGAGI (reference sequence). The CDR3 has 14 amino acids. CDR3: CASSYSASTGELFF. The CDR3 DNA reads as TGTGCCAGCAGTTACTCGGCGAGCACCGGGGAGCTGTTTTTT.

V usage is TRBV7-2 and J usage is TRBJ1-6; the D gene is possibly TRBD1 (6 bases). The CDR3 extends over 16 amino acids. CDR1 is SGHTA, CDR2 FQGNSA, per germline. Trimming cost V 5 bases and J 3 bases, with 14 bases left between them. The CDR3 here is CASSRQPGHYNSPLHF. The DNA for the CDR3 is TGTGCCAGCAGCCGGCAGCCGGGACACTATAATTCACCCCTCCACTTT.

This chain connects TRBV5-1 to TRBJ1-3; maybe TRBD1 (5 bases). The germline V gene encodes CDR1 SGHRS and CDR2 YFSETQ. The CDR3 extends over 15 amino acids. The V end lost 2 bases, the J end lost 3 bases, and 12 bases lay between the germline ends. The CDR3 DNA reads as TGCGCCAGCAGCTTAGAAGGGGATGTTGGAAACACCATATATTTT. This sequence encodes CASSLEGDVGNTIYF.

The gene calls are TRBV6-6 and TRBJ2-3, with 8 bases identical to TRBD2. This CDR3 has 14 residues. Germline V CDR1 and CDR2: MNHNY, SVGAGI (reference sequence). The V segment lost 2 bases and the J segment 10 bases; nucleotides outside the gene matches: 8. The CDR3 DNA sequence: TGTGCCAGCAGTTACAGGACTAGCTCCGTGGCGCAGTATTTT. Encoded protein: CASSYRTSSVAQYF.

The CDR3 nucleotides are TGCGCCAGCAGCTTGGTAGATCCACGTAATGAAAAACTGTTTTTT. Protein: CASSLVDPRNEKLFF. The genes are TRBV5-1 and TRBJ1-4; the D is unclear. The V gene lost 0 bases and the J gene lost 4 bases, with 10 bases spanning the gap. The germline gives CDR1 SGHRS, CDR2 YFSETQ. The CDR3 runs to 15 residues.